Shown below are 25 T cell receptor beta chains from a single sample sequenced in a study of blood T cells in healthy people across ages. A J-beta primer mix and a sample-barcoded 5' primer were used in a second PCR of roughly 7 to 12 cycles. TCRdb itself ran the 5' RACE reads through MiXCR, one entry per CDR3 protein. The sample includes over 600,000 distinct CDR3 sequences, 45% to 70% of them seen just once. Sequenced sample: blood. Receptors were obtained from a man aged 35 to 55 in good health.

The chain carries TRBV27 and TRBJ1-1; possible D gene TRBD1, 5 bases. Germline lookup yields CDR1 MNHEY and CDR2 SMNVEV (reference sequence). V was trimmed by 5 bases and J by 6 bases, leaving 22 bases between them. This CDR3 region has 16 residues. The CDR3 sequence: CASSRKPLGGEPEAFF. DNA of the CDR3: TGTGCCAGCAGTCGAAAACCTTTGGGGGGGGAACCTGAAGCTTTCTTT.

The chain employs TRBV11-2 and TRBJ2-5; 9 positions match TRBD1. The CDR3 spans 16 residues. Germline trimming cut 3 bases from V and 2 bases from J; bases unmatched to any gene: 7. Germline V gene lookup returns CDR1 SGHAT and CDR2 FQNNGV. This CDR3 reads CASSFRTGDGQETQYF. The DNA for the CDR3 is TGTGCCAGCAGCTTCCGGACAGGGGATGGGCAAGAGACCCAGTACTTC.

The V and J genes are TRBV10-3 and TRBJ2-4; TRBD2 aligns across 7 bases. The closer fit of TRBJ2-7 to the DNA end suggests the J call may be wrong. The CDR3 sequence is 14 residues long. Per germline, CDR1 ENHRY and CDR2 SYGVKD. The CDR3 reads CATGPGGSTDEQYF. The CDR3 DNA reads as TGTGCCACCGGACCTGGCGGGAGTACGGACGAGCAGTACTTC.

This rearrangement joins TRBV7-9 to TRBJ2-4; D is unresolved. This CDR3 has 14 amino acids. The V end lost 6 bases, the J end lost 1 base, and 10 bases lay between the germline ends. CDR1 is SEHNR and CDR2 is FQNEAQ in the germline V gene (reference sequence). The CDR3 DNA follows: TGTGCCAGCAGTCCCCCCGGTGCCAAAAACATTCAGTACTTC. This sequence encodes CASSPPGAKNIQYF.

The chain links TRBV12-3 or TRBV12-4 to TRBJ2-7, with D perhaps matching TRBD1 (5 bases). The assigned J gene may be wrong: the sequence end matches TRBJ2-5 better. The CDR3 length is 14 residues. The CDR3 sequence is CASSFPRAPGTQYF. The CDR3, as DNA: TGTGCCAGCAGTTTTCCCAGGGCCCCCGGGACCCAGTACTTC.

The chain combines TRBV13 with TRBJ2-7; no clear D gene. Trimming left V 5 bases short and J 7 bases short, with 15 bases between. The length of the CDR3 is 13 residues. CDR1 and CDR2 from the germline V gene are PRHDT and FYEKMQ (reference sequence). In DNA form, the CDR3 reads TGTGCCAGCAGCCCCCAGACCCGAGGTGAGCAGTACTTC. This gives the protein CASSPQTRGEQYF.

The CDR3 DNA reads as TGTGCCAGCAGCTTAGATGGGGTAGCTAGCGGGAGCGACAATGAGCAGTTCTTC. Residues: CASSLDGVASGSDNEQFF. This chain uses TRBV7-6 with TRBJ2-1; 10 bases line up with TRBD2. Unmatched junction bases numbered 11, after V lost 1 base and J lost 5 bases. CDR1 is SGHVS, CDR2 FNYEAQ, per germline. The CDR3 is 18 residues long.

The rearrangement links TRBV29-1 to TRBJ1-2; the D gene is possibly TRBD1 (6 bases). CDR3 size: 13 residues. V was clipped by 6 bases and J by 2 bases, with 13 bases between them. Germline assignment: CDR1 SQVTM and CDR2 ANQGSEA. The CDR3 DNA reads TGCAGCGTCGGGAGGGGGACCAACTATGGCTACACCTTC. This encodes CSVGRGTNYGYTF. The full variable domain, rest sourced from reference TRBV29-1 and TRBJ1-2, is SAVISQKPSRDICQRGTSLTIQCQVDSQVTMMFWYRQQPGQSLTLIATANQGSEATYESGFVIDKFPISRPNLTFSTLTVSNMSPEDSSIYLCSVGRGTNYGYTFGSGTRLTVV.

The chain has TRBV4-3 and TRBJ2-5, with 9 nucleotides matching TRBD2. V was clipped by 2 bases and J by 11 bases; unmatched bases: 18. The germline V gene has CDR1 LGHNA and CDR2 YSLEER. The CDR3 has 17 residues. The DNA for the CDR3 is TGCGCCAGCAGCCAACTAGCGGGATGGGCAATGCTTAATGAGCAGTACTTC. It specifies CASSQLAGWAMLNEQYF.

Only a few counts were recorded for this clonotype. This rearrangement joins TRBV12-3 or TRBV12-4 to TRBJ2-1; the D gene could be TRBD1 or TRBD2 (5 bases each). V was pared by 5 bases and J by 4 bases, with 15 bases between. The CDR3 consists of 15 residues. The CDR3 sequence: CASSRDPPTYNEQFF. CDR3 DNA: TGTGCCAGCAGTCGGGACCCCCCAACTTACAATGAGCAGTTCTTC.

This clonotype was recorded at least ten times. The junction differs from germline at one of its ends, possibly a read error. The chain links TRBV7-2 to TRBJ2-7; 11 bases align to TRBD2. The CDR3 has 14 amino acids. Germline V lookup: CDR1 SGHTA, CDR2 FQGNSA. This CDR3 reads CASSLAGGRYEQYF. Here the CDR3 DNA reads TGTGCCAGCAGTTTAGCGGGAGGGCGGTACGAGCAGTACTTC.

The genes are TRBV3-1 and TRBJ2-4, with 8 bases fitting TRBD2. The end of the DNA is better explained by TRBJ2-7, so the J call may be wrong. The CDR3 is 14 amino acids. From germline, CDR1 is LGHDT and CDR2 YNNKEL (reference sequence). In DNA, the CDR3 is TGTGCCAGCAGCGGGGCAGCGGGAGTGGGCGAGCAGTACTTC. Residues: CASSGAAGVGEQYF.

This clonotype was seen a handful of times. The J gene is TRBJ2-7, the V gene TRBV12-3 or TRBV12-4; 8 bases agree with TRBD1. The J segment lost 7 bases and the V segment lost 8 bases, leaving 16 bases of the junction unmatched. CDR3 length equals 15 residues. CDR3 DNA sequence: TGTGCCAGCCAAAGCCGACAGGGGATGTTCGAGGAGCAGTACTTC. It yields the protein CASQSRQGMFEEQYF.

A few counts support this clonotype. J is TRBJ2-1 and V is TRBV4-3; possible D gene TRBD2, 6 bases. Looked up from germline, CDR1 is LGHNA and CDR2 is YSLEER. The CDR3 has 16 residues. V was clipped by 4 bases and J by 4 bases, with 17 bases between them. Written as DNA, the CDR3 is TGCGCCAGCAGCCGAGTTGTGGGGACTTTGTACAATGAGCAGTTCTTC. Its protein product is CASSRVVGTLYNEQFF.

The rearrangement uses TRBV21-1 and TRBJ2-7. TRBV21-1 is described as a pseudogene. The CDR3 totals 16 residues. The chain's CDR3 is CASSKRRYRPSYEQYF. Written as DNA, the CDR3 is TGTGCCAGCAGCAAGAGAAGGTACCGGCCCTCCTACGAGCAGTACTTC.

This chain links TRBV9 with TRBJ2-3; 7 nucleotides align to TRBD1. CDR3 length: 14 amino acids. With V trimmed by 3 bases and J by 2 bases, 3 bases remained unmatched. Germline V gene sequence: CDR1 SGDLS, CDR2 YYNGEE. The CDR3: CASSETGNTDTQYF. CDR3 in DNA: TGTGCCAGCAGCGAGACAGGGAACACAGATACGCAGTATTTT.

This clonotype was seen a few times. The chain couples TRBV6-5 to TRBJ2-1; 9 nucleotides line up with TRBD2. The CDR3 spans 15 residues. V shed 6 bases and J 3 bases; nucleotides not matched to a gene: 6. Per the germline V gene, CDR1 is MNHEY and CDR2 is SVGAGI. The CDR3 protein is CASRRPSGNYNEQFF. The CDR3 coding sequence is TGTGCCAGCAGGCGTCCTAGCGGGAACTACAATGAGCAGTTCTTC.

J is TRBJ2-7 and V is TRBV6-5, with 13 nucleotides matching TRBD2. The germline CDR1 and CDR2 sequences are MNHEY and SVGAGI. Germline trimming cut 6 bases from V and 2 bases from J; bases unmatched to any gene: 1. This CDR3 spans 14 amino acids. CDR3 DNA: TGTGCCAGCAGGGGACTAGCGGGAACCTACGAGCAGTACTTC. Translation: CASRGLAGTYEQYF.

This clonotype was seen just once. CDR3 residues: CASSPNGFGYTF. The CDR3, as DNA: TGTGCCAGCAGCCCAAACGGTTTCGGCTACACCTTC. This chain links TRBV12-3 or TRBV12-4 with TRBJ1-2, with unresolved D. The CDR3 is 12 residues long. V was pared by 6 bases and J by 8 bases, with 13 bases between.

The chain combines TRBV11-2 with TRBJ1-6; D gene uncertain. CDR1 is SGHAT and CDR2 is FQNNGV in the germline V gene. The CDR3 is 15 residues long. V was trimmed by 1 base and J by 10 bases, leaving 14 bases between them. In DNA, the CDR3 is TGTGCCAGCAGCTTAGTAAGGGTCCTCCGGTCACCCCTCCACTTT. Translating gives CASSLVRVLRSPLHF. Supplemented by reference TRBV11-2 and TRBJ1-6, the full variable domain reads EAGVAQSPRYKIIEKRQSVAFWCNPISGHATLYWYQQILGQGPKLLIQFQNNGVVDDSQLPKDRFSAERLKGVDSTLKIQPAKLEDSAVYLCASSLVRVLRSPLHFGNGTRLTVT.

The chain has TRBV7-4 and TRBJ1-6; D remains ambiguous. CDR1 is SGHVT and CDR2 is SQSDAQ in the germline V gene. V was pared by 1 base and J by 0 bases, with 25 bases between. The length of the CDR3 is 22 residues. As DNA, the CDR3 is TGTGCCAGCAGCTTAGTCACGGCTAAACCTCTACCGACTGGCTCCTATAATTCACCCCTCCACTTT. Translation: CASSLVTAKPLPTGSYNSPLHF.

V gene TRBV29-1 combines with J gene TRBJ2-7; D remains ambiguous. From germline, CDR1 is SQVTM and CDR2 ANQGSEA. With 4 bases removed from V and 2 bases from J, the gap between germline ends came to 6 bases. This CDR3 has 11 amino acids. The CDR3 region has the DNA TGCAGCGTTGGGGTGGCCTACGAGCAGTACTTC. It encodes CSVGVAYEQYF.

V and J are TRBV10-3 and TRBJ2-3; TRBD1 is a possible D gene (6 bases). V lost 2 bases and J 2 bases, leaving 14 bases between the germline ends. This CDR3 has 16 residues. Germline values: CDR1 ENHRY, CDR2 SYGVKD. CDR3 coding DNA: TGTGCCATCAGTGAGACCGGGACAAGCAACACAGATACGCAGTATTTT. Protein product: CAISETGTSNTDTQYF.

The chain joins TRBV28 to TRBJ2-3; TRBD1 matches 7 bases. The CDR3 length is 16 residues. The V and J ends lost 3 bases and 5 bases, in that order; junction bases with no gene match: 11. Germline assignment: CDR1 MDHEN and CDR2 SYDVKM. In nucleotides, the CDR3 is TGTGCCAGCAGTTTCTACAGGGGCCCTCCTGAAGATACGCAGTATTTT. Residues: CASSFYRGPPEDTQYF.

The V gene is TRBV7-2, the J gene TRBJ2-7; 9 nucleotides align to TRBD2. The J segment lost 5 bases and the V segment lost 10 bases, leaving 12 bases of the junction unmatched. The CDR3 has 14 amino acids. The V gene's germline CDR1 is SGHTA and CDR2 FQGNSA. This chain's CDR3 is CANRASGIHHEQYF. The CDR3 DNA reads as TGTGCCAACAGGGCTAGCGGGATTCACCACGAGCAGTACTTC.